The rows below give T cell receptor beta chains drawn from one sample of a study of T cells in Graves' hyperthyroidism and ophthalmopathy. TCRdb re-analysed the multiplex PCR reads in MiXCR, keeping a single row per CDR3 protein. The sample yields about 840,000 distinct CDR3 sequences, roughly 40% seen once. The sample taken for sequencing was blood. The receptors here all came from a young man with Graves' hyperthyroidism. The CDR3 runs from the conserved cysteine through the conserved F or W.

J,length,V,CDR3
TRBJ1-2,13,TRBV13,CASSSLADYGYTF
TRBJ1-6,14,TRBV6-4,CASSSDPRDSPLHF
TRBJ1-2,12,TRBV6-5,CASSTFGYGYTF
TRBJ1-2,17,TRBV5-1,CASSPQQGQGMVGGYTF
TRBJ1-5,14,TRBV5-1,CTSSLGTGDQPQHF
TRBJ2-5,13,TRBV19,CASIRQGLEAQYF
TRBJ2-3,14,TRBV14,CASSLTTNTDTQYF
TRBJ2-5,15,TRBV5-5,CASSWAHHNEETQYF
TRBJ1-1,13,TRBV20-1,CSARQTGNPEAFF
TRBJ1-3,16,TRBV29-1,CSVERGGEDYGYTIYF
TRBJ2-5,13,TRBV9,CASSEGMGQPQYF
TRBJ2-7,14,TRBV29-1,CSVVWTGESYEQYF
TRBJ1-5,14,TRBV10-3,CAAKEGDRDQPQHF
TRBJ2-5,15,TRBV2,CAGDSGGAITETQYF
TRBJ1-1,14,TRBV7-9,CASSPGQRNTEAFF
TRBJ2-5,15,TRBV2,CASSDHGTDQETQYF
TRBJ1-4,12,TRBV7-9,CASSLAQGETVF